This T cell receptor beta chain was documented in a study of blood T cell repertoires in COVID-19. Overall study: Material from acute and convalescent COVID-19 was sourced from the United States, Italy and Spain. The analysed material was cDNA or gDNA that came from T cells, B-cell-depleted T cells, or PBMCs.

In the authors' methods: Amplifying reference gene primers gave estimates of nucleated cell counts. Clones were read by immunoSEQ multiplex PCR, and TCRdb kept only the in-frame ones, dropping some. The V and J calls and clone size come from that table; D and trimming were worked out from the DNA. Of 200,000 to 250,000 clones listed, over 75% are singletons. CDR3 size: 16 residues. Looked up from germline, CDR1 is SGHTS and CDR2 is YDEGEE. Trimming removed 1 base at V and 1 base at J, with 15 bases between. The rearrangement links TRBV5-8 to TRBJ2-7; possibly TRBD2 for D (7 bases). This sequence originates from a man younger than 45 who had recovered from COVID-19. Source material: peripheral blood. CDR3: CASSLWGGGQSYEQYV. In DNA, the CDR3 is TGTGCCAGCAGCTTGTGGGGAGGGGGACAATCCTACGAGCAGTACGTC.